The T cell receptor beta chain under discussion was sequenced for a study of Ad26.COV2.S vaccination and SARS-CoV-2 variants. Study-level information: The donor belonged to the COV1001 Ad26.COV2.S trial arm.

As to treatment: 15 to 20 received Ad26.COV2.S at low or high dose, single or two shots; about 5 received placebo; per-sample allocation not given. Sampling happened 63 days after the first vaccine or placebo injection. Sequencing was performed with immunoSEQ multiplex PCR; in TCRdb, only in-frame clones are kept and a portion is missing. The sample comprises roughly 300,000 clones, about 87% of which are singletons, and 6.4% rests with the top ten. Study-level results: Vaccine recipients showed a spike-specific TCR breadth that was higher than in placebo recipients.

Comments on this clone: Its antigen remains unknown.

This clonotype was obtained from a person between 18 and 59 years old who received the Ad26.COV2.S COVID-19 vaccine or a placebo. Material: peripheral blood, obtained in a trial of Ad26.COV2.S vaccine versus placebo.

CDR3 DNA sequence: TGTGCCAGCTCAACGACTGGGACAGGGCTGGGTATAAGCTATGGCTACACCTTC. Protein: CASSTTGTGLGISYGYTF. The chain is built from TRBV18 and TRBJ1-2; 9 positions match TRBD1. The V gene's germline CDR1 is KGHSH and CDR2 LQKENI. Losses at the gene ends were 5 bases for V and 4 bases for J; bases not matched to a gene: 17. The CDR3 totals 18 residues.